This T cell receptor (beta chain) was recorded in a study of T cell responses to AZD1222 COVID-19 vaccine. In regard to this clone: The antigen remains undetermined.

Clones were sequenced by immunoSEQ multiplex PCR, and TCRdb holds only the in-frame ones, with some missing. The sample carries 45,000 to 65,000 clones, over 75% recorded once. Study-wide results and limits: A rise in Spike-specific TCR breadth and depth followed two AZD1222 doses. Mapped onto spike, vaccine-associated CD4 TCRs spanned it and were dominant at 160-218 and 743-854. Unmutated variant regions are reportedly targeted by nearly half of spike-specific TCRs.

Sequenced material: peripheral blood, taken on day 0 of AZD1222 vaccination. The sequence was obtained from an adult in good health.

In nucleotides, the CDR3 is TGTGCCAGCAGTGAAGTAGGGGGGATAAAAAAGGGCAATCAGCCCCAGCATTTT. Amino acids: CASSEVGGIKKGNQPQHF. The chain links TRBV2 to TRBJ1-5, with D maybe TRBD1 (6 bases). The CDR3 loop spans 18 amino acids. The V end was cut by 1 base, the J end by 2 bases, with 18 bases between. Looked up from germline, CDR1 is SNHLY and CDR2 is FYNNEI.